The next 6 T cell receptor beta chains were all read from a single sample in a study of T-cell memory formation after mild COVID-19. TCRdb analysed the 5' RACE reads with MiXCR anew, one entry per CDR3 protein. The profile shows 500,000 to 600,000 distinct CDR3 sequences, about 20% of them singletons. The specimen sequenced was PBMCs or a T cell subset sorted from them (not recorded which). The receptors were sampled from an adult woman who had mild COVID-19 (a few samples of this study predate the infection). Cell type and time point are not known.

The rearrangement uses TRBV3-1 and TRBJ2-7, with TRBD2 identical over 13 bases. This CDR3 contains 17 residues. Germline trimming cut 3 bases from V and 4 bases from J; bases unmatched to any gene: 9. Germline assignment: CDR1 LGHDT and CDR2 YNNKEL (reference sequence). CDR3 DNA sequence: TGTGCCAGCAGCCACCCTTCGACTAGCGGGGGGTGGTACGAGCAGTACTTC. This codes for CASSHPSTSGGWYEQYF.

This chain joins TRBV11-2 and TRBJ2-7, with D unresolved. Between the trimmed V and J ends, which lost 4 bases and 7 bases, there was a span of 14 bases. The germline V gene encodes CDR1 SGHAT and CDR2 FQNNGV. The CDR3 covers 13 residues. CDR3 in DNA: TGTGCCAGCAGCTCCTCGGTAGGGCTGGAGCAGTACTTC. As protein: CASSSSVGLEQYF.

This clonotype was seen more than once but under ten times. The chain recombines TRBV10-3 with TRBJ2-3; D is possibly TRBD1 (5 bases). The CDR3 covers 12 residues. Deletions cut 2 bases from V and 5 bases from J, with 5 bases between. From germline, CDR1 is ENHRY and CDR2 SYGVKD. The CDR3 here is CAISEQGDTQYF. The CDR3 DNA reads TGTGCCATCAGTGAGCAGGGAGATACGCAGTATTTT.

V gene TRBV6-5 combines with J gene TRBJ2-3, with 7 bases aligning to TRBD2. J gave up 10 bases and V 0 bases, and 4 bases lay outside the gene matches. Looked up from germline, CDR1 is MNHEY and CDR2 is SVGAGI. The CDR3 has 13 amino acids. The CDR3 sequence: CASSYSGGGPQYF. In DNA, the CDR3 is TGTGCCAGCAGTTACTCGGGGGGAGGGCCGCAGTATTTT.

A few counts support this clonotype. The J gene is TRBJ1-5, the V gene TRBV2; weak D call: TRBD1 (6 bases). CDR1 is SNHLY and CDR2 is FYNNEI in the germline V gene. The CDR3 is made up of 15 amino acids. Trimming pared 6 bases from V and 7 bases from J, leaving 19 bases between. The CDR3 sequence is CASRALGGGLQPQHF. CDR3 DNA sequence: TGTGCCAGCAGAGCCCTAGGGGGGGGCTTACAGCCCCAGCATTTT.

This chain connects TRBV4-1 to TRBJ1-1; TRBD1 might be the D (5 bases). With 2 bases removed from V and 4 bases from J, the gap between germline ends came to 11 bases. The length of the CDR3 is 14 residues. Germline V CDR1 and CDR2: MGHRA, YSYEKL. The CDR3 spells CASSQPGWTTEAFF. The CDR3 DNA is TGCGCCAGCAGCCAACCAGGGTGGACCACTGAAGCTTTCTTT.